The 25 T cell receptor beta chains in this list originate from one sample, sequenced in a study of T cells in Graves' hyperthyroidism and ophthalmopathy. Amplified TCR beta CDR3 regions derived from RNA transcripts. TCR CDR3 underwent first-round RT-PCR with the HTBI primer set. TCRdb re-derived calls from the multiplex PCR reads in MiXCR, one entry per CDR3 protein. The repertoire holds 500,000 to 650,000 distinct CDR3 sequences, with 17% as singletons. The material sequenced was blood. Source of these receptors: a woman younger than 35 with Graves' ophthalmopathy.

Ten or more counts support this clonotype. The rearrangement uses TRBV4-1 and TRBJ2-1, with 11 bases that match TRBD2. Germline CDR1 reads MGHRA; CDR2 reads YSYEKL. This CDR3 has 16 residues. V lost 3 bases and J lost 7; bases outside the gene matches: 8. The CDR3 loop is CASSHRSGGAKNEQFF. Here the CDR3 DNA reads TGCGCCAGCAGCCACCGTAGCGGGGGGGCGAAAAATGAGCAGTTCTTC.

In this sample, this clonotype turned up many times. The chain uses TRBV24-1 and TRBJ2-5, with D perhaps matching TRBD1 (6 bases). The germline V gene has CDR1 KGHDR and CDR2 SFDVKD. This CDR3 contains 14 residues. Trimming took 3 bases from V and 2 from J, leaving 9 bases between them. CDR3 bases: TGTGCCACCAGTGATCGGACAGAACAAGAGACCCAGTACTTC. This gives the protein CATSDRTEQETQYF.

This clonotype was seen repeatedly, ten times or more. The chain couples TRBV5-1 to TRBJ2-4, with D possibly being TRBD1 (5 bases). This CDR3 has 15 amino acids. Germline V gene lookup returns CDR1 SGHRS and CDR2 YFSETQ. The V gene lost 1 base and the J gene lost 8 bases, with 16 bases spanning the gap. The CDR3 sequence: CASSLNGQPSDIQYF. CDR3 bases: TGCGCCAGCAGCTTGAATGGACAACCATCGGACATTCAGTACTTC.

This clonotype turned up a few times. The chain couples TRBV2 to TRBJ2-1; D gene ambiguous. V lost 5 bases, J lost 9 bases, and 14 bases lay in between. The CDR3 totals 13 residues. In germline, CDR1 is SNHLY, CDR2 FYNNEI. Here the CDR3 reads CASSPGEKPEQFF. The CDR3 DNA reads TGTGCCAGCAGTCCTGGAGAGAAACCTGAGCAGTTCTTC.

This clonotype came up a few times. This rearrangement joins TRBV6-6 to TRBJ2-3; either TRBD1 or TRBD2 may supply D (5 bases each). The CDR3 is 15 amino acids. In germline, CDR1 is MNHNY, CDR2 SVGAGI (reference sequence). The ends were cut back, 2 bases at V and 5 bases at J, with 14 bases in the middle. Here the CDR3 DNA reads TGTGCCAGCAGTTACCGGGACCAGGAGATAGATACGCAGTATTTT. Protein product: CASSYRDQEIDTQYF.

This clonotype occurred a few times. The gene calls are TRBV6-1 and TRBJ1-2; 9 bases are shared with TRBD1. J was trimmed by 5 bases and V by 6 bases; bases with no gene match: 13. The length of the CDR3 is 16 residues. The germline V gene encodes CDR1 MNHNS and CDR2 SASEGT. The CDR3 DNA sequence: TGTGCCAGCAGAGACTCCGGGACAGGGTCGGGGTATGGCTACACCTTC. This codes for CASRDSGTGSGYGYTF.

The gene calls are TRBV5-6 and TRBJ2-2, with D unclear. CDR1 SGHDT and CDR2 YYEEEE come from the germline V gene. The V end lost 5 bases, the J end lost 1 base, and 12 bases lay between the germline ends. The CDR3 runs 15 residues. As DNA, the CDR3 is TGTGCCAGCAGAAAAAGAAACAGGAACACCGGGGAGCTGTTTTTT. The encoded protein is CASRKRNRNTGELFF.

J is TRBJ1-1 and V is TRBV5-4; D not certain. Germline lookup yields CDR1 SGHNT and CDR2 YYREEE (reference sequence). V lost 2 bases and J lost 4, with 12 bases in between. CDR3 length equals 14 residues. The DNA of the CDR3 is TGTGCCAGCAGCTTCGGGGAGGAAGGCACTGAAGCTTTCTTT. Translated, it gives CASSFGEEGTEAFF.

This clonotype was seen a few times. This chain links TRBV2 with TRBJ1-2, with 10 bases that match TRBD1. With 8 bases clipped from V and 4 bases from J, the junction kept 7 bases outside the gene matches. The germline V gene has CDR1 SNHLY and CDR2 FYNNEI. The CDR3 runs to 14 residues. DNA for the CDR3: TGTGCCAGCCTGAAGGACAGGGGGGGCTATGGCTACACCTTC. Amino acid sequence: CASLKDRGGYGYTF.

The chain couples TRBV6-1 to TRBJ2-5; TRBD2 is a possible D gene (7 bases). The V end was cut by 4 bases, the J end by 5 bases, with 14 bases between. The CDR3 is 14 amino acids. CDR1 and CDR2 (germline): MNHNS, SASEGT. The CDR3 DNA reads as TGTGCCAGCAGTGGATGGGAGGGGGGGGAGACCCAGTACTTC. It codes for CASSGWEGGETQYF.

The rearrangement uses TRBV20-1 and TRBJ2-1; D call uncertain. The J call may be faulty, since TRBJ2-7 better matches the DNA end. Germline CDR1 is DFQATT and CDR2 is SNEGSKA (reference sequence). This CDR3 is 14 amino acids long. CDR3 coding DNA: TGCAGTGCTAGTACCCTGAGCTCCTACAATGAGCAGTACTTC. Its protein is CSASTLSSYNEQYF.

This clonotype has at least ten counts. J is TRBJ1-5 and V is TRBV20-1; no firm D call. The CDR3 sequence is 12 residues long. The germline V and J ends were trimmed by 4 bases and 7 bases, with 11 bases remaining between them. Germline V gene sequence: CDR1 DFQATT, CDR2 SNEGSKA (reference sequence). The CDR3 DNA reads as TGCAGTGCTACCTGGGCGACGCAGCCCCAGCATTTT. Its translation: CSATWATQPQHF.

This chain joins TRBV27 and TRBJ1-5; D perhaps matches TRBD1 (6 bases). There are 16 residues in the CDR3. The ends were cut back, 6 bases at V and 1 base at J, with 16 bases in the middle. Germline CDR1 is MNHEY and CDR2 is SMNVEV (reference sequence). CDR3 loop: CASSPSFQGSNQPQHF. The CDR3 DNA follows: TGTGCCAGCAGCCCCAGCTTTCAGGGGAGCAATCAGCCCCAGCATTTT.

The table lists this clonotype with a few counts. The chain employs TRBV12-3 or TRBV12-4 and TRBJ1-6; D is undetermined. Trimming shortened V by 9 bases and J by 10 bases, and 13 bases separated the two germline ends. CDR3 length: 12 amino acids. The CDR3 here is CASSGSASPLHF. DNA of the CDR3: TGTGCCAGTTCCGGATCGGCCTCACCCCTCCACTTT.

V gene TRBV9 combines with J gene TRBJ1-2; no reliable D call. The CDR3 is 14 residues long. Germline V gene sequence: CDR1 SGDLS, CDR2 YYNGEE. V lost 0 bases to trimming and J lost 7 bases, with 13 bases between them. The CDR3 spells CASSVEEGGFGYTF. CDR3 bases: TGTGCCAGCAGCGTAGAAGAGGGAGGATTTGGCTACACCTTC.

This clonotype was seen repeatedly, ten times or more. The chain combines TRBV28 with TRBJ2-7; D ambiguous. CDR1 and CDR2 from the germline V gene are MDHEN and SYDVKM. V shed 3 bases and J shed 2 bases, with 8 bases lying between them. The CDR3 runs 13 residues. The CDR3 DNA is TGTGCCAGCAGTTTTGGGCGAACCTACGAGCAGTACTTC. Its protein product is CASSFGRTYEQYF.

This clonotype occurred many times. The chain's CDR3 is CASSDPGFQPQHF. The CDR3 DNA reads TGTGCCAGCAGTGACCCAGGGTTTCAGCCCCAGCATTTT. The chain couples TRBV2 to TRBJ1-5; weak D call: TRBD1 (5 bases). The V and J ends lost 3 bases and 6 bases respectively, with 9 bases between them. CDR3 length: 13 residues. The V gene's germline CDR1 is SNHLY and CDR2 FYNNEI.

In its sample, this clonotype was seen a few times. The J gene is TRBJ2-7, the V gene TRBV11-2, with D possibly called TRBD1 or TRBD2 (5 bases each). Germline V gene lookup returns CDR1 SGHAT and CDR2 FQNNGV. This CDR3 is 15 amino acids long. Deletions cut 2 bases from V and 1 base from J, with 12 bases between. This CDR3 reads CASSLRWDGSYEQYF. CDR3 sequence (DNA): TGTGCCAGCAGCTTACGCTGGGACGGTTCCTACGAGCAGTACTTC.

In regard to this clonotype: A much larger clone differs from this one at a single base, so this may be a read error. This chain joins TRBV30 and TRBJ1-1; D uncertain. The CDR3 totals 13 residues. From germline, CDR1 is GTSNPN and CDR2 SVGIG (reference sequence). Here the CDR3 reads CPWSGRGNTEAFF. Here the CDR3 DNA reads TGTCCCTGGAGTGGACGGGGGAACACTGAAGCTTTCTTT.

This clonotype was detected ten times or more. The chain combines TRBV11-3 with TRBJ2-4; D is uncertain. The CDR3 runs to 13 residues. Germline V CDR1 and CDR2: SGHNT, YENEEA. Trimming left V 3 bases short and J 2 bases short, with 5 bases between. The CDR3 loop reads CASSFDSKNIQYF. The CDR3 DNA reads as TGTGCCAGCAGCTTTGACTCCAAAAACATTCAGTACTTC.

The chain links TRBV19 to TRBJ2-5, with TRBD1 as a possible D gene (6 bases). CDR3 length: 16 residues. Germline CDR1 reads LNHDA; CDR2 reads SQIVND (reference sequence). V was pared by 7 bases and J by 1 base, with 19 bases between. The CDR3 loop is CASTQFGDNSQETQYF. CDR3 in DNA: TGTGCCAGTACGCAGTTTGGGGACAATTCCCAAGAGACCCAGTACTTC.

This clonotype was recorded at least ten times. The CDR3 DNA follows: TGTGCCAGCAGCCAAGATAATTCACCCCTCCACTTT. Amino acid sequence: CASSQDNSPLHF. The chain carries TRBV3-1 and TRBJ1-6; D gene uncertain. CDR3 length: 12 amino acids. CDR1 and CDR2 from the germline V gene are LGHDT and YNNKEL (reference sequence). Trimming stripped 0 bases from V and 6 bases from J, with 0 bases between.

At least ten counts were recorded for this clonotype. The chain links TRBV27 to TRBJ2-7; D may be TRBD1 or TRBD2 (6 bases each). V lost 8 bases and J lost 7, with 21 bases in between. Germline CDR1 is MNHEY and CDR2 is SMNVEV (reference sequence). CDR3 length equals 14 residues. CDR3 coding DNA: TGTGCCAGCGGCCCCCGGGGGCAGGGTGGTGAGCAGTACTTC. Encoded protein: CASGPRGQGGEQYF.

V is TRBV10-3 and J is TRBJ1-2; TRBD1 agrees at 10 bases. Trimming at V came to 2 bases and at J to 7 bases, leaving 4 bases not matched to a gene. The CDR3 is 14 amino acids. Germline V lookup: CDR1 ENHRY, CDR2 SYGVKD. The CDR3 loop reads CAISEDRGRGGYTF. The CDR3 DNA reads TGTGCCATCAGTGAGGACAGGGGGCGCGGTGGCTACACCTTC.

This clonotype turned up a few times. The chain joins TRBV10-2 to TRBJ1-1; D unclear. This CDR3 is 14 amino acids long. The germline gives CDR1 WSHSY, CDR2 SAAADI. The ends were cut back, 2 bases at V and 4 bases at J, with 11 bases in the middle. The CDR3 DNA reads TGCGCCAGCAGTGAGGTCGGGGTTCCCACTGAAGCTTTCTTT. Amino acid sequence: CASSEVGVPTEAFF.